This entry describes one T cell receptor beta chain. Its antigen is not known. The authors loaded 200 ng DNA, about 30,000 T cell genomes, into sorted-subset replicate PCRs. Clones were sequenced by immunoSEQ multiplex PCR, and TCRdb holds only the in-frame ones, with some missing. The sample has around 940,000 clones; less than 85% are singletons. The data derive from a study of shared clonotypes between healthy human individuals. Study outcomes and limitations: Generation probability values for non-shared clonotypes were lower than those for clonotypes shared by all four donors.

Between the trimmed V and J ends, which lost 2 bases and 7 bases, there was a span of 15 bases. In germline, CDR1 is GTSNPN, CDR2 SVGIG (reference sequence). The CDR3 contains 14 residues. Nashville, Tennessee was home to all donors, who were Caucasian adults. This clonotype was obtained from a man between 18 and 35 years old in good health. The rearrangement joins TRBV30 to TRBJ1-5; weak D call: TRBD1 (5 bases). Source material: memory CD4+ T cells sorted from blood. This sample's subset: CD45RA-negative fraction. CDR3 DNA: TGTGCCTGGAGTCCCAACGCGGGGGTCCAGCCCCAGCATTTT. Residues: CAWSPNAGVQPQHF.